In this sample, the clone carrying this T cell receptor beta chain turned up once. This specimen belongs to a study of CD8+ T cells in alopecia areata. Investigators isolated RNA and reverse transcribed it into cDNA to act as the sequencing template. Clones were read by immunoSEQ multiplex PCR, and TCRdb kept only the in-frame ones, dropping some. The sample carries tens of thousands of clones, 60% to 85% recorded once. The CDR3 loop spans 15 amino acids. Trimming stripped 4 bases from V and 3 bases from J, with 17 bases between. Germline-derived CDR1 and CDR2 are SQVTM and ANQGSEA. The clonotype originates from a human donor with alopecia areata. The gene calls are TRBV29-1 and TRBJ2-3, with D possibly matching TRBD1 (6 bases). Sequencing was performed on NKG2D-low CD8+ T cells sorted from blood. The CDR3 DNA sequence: TGCAGCGTTGCTGGGGGAGACAGGATTACAGATACGCAGTATTTT. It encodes CSVAGGDRITDTQYF.